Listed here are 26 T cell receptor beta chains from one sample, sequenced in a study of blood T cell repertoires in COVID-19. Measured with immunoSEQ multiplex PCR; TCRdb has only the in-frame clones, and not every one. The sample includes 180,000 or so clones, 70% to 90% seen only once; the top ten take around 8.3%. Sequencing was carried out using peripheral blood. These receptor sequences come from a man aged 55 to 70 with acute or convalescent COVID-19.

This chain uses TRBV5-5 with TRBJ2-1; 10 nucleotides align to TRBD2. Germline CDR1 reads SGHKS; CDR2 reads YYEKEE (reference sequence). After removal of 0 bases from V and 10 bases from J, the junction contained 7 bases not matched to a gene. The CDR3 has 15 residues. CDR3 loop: CASSLVLAGMREQFF. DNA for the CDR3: TGTGCCAGCAGCTTGGTACTAGCGGGAATGCGGGAGCAGTTCTTC.

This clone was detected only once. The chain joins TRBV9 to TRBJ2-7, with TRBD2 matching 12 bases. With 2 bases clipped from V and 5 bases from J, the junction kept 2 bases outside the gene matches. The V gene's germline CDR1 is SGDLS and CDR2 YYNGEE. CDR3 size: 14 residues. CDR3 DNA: TGTGCCAGCAGCGTGACTAGCGGGAGCGACGAGCAGTACTTC. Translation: CASSVTSGSDEQYF.

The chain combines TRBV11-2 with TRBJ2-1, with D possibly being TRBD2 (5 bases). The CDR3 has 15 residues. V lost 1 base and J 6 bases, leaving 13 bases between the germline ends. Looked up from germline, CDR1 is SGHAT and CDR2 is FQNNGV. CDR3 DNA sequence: TGTGCCAGCAGCTTAGCGGGGAACAATTTCAATGAGCAGTTCTTC. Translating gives CASSLAGNNFNEQFF.

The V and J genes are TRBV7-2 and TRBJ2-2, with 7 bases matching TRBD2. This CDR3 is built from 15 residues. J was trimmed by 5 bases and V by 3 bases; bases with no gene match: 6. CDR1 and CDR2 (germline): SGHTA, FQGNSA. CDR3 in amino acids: CASSLAGVGTGELFF. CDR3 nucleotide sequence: TGTGCCAGCAGCTTGGCGGGGGTGGGAACCGGGGAGCTGTTTTTT.

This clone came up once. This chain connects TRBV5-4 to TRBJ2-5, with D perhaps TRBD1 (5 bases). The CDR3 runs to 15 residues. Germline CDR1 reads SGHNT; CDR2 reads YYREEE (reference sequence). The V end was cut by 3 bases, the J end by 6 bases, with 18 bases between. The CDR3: CASSSQTAQGKTQYF. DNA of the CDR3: TGTGCCAGCAGCTCTCAGACAGCGCAAGGAAAGACCCAGTACTTC.

The CDR3 protein is CASSPWGQERTEAFF. DNA for the CDR3: TGTGCCAGCAGCCCATGGGGCCAGGAAAGGACTGAAGCTTTCTTT. The chain recombines TRBV9 with TRBJ1-1, with D maybe TRBD1 (5 bases). This CDR3 comprises 15 residues. In germline, CDR1 is SGDLS, CDR2 YYNGEE. Trimming took off 4 bases at V and 5 bases at J, with 18 bases between the two ends.

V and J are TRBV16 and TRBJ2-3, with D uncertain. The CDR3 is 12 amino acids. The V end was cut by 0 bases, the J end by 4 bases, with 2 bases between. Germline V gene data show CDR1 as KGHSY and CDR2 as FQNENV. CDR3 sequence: CASSQSSDTQYF. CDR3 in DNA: TGTGCCAGCAGCCAATCCTCAGATACGCAGTATTTT.

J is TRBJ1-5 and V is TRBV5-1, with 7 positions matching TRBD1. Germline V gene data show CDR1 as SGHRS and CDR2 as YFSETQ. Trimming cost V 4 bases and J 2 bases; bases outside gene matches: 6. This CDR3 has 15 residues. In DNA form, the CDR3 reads TGCGCCAGCAGCCCTAACACAGGGGGCAATCAGCCCCAGCATTTT. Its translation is CASSPNTGGNQPQHF. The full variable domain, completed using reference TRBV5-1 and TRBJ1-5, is KAGVTQTPRYLIKTRGQQVTLSCSPISGHRSVSWYQQTPGQGLQFLFEYFSETQRNKGNFPGRFSGRQFSNSRSEMNVSTLELGDSALYLCASSPNTGGNQPQHFGDGTRLSIL.

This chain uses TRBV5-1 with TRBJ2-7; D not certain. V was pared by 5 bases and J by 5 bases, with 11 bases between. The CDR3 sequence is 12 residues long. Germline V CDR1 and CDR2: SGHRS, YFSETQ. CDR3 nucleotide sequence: TGCGCCAGCAGTATGACACAGAACGAGCAGTACTTC. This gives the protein CASSMTQNEQYF.

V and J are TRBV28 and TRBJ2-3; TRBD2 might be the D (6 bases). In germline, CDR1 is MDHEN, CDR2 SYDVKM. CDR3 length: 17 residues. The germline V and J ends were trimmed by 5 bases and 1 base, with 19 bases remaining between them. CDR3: CASSKADYGGRTDTQYF. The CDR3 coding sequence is TGTGCCAGCAGTAAAGCAGACTACGGGGGTCGCACAGATACGCAGTATTTT.

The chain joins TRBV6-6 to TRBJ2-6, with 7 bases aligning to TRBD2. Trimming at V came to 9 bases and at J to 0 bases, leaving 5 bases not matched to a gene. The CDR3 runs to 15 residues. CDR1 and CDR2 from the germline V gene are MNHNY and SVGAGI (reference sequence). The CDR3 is CASYSGGSGANVLTF. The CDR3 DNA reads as TGTGCCAGTTACTCGGGAGGCTCTGGGGCCAACGTCCTGACTTTC.

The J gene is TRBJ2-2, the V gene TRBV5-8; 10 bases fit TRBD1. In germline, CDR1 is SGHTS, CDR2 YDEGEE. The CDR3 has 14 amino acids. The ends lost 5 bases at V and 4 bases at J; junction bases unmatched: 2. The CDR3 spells CASRRTGGTGELFF. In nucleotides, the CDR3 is TGTGCCAGCAGACGGACAGGGGGCACCGGGGAGCTGTTTTTT. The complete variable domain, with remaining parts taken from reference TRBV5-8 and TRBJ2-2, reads EAGVTQSPTHLIKTRGQQATLRCSPISGHTSVYWYQQALGLGLQFLLWYDEGEERNRGNFPPRFSGRQFPNYSSELNVNALELEDSALYLCASRRTGGTGELFFGEGSRLTVL.

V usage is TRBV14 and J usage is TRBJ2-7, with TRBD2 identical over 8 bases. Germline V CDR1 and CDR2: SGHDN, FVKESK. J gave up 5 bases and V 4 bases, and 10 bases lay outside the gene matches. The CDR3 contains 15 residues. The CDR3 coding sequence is TGTGCCAGCAGCCTTCGGACTAGCTCCAAGGACGAGCAGTACTTC. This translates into CASSLRTSSKDEQYF.

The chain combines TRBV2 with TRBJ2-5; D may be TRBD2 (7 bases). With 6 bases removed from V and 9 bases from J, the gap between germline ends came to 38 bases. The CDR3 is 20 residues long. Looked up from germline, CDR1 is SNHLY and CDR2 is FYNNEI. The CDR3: CASSNSGFGAERGRAGAQYF. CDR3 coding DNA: TGTGCCAGCAGCAACTCAGGGTTCGGAGCGGAGCGGGGACGGGCAGGGGCCCAGTACTTC.

The CDR3 is CSVQGPMNTEAFF. CDR3 in DNA: TGCAGCGTGCAGGGGCCTATGAACACTGAAGCTTTCTTT. The gene calls are TRBV29-1 and TRBJ1-1; possible D gene TRBD1, 6 bases. V dropped 6 bases and J dropped 0 bases, with 11 bases sitting between them. The CDR3 extends over 13 amino acids. CDR1 is SQVTM and CDR2 is ANQGSEA in the germline V gene.

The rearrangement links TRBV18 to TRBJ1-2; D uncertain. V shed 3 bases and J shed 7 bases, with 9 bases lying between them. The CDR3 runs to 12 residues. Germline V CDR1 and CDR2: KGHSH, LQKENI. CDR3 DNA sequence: TGTGCCAGCTCACCCGAGGGTCTTGGCTACACCTTC. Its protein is CASSPEGLGYTF.

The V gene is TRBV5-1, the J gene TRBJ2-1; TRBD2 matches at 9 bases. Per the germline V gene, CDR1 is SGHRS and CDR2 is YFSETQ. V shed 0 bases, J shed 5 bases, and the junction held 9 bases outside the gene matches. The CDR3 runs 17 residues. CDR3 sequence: CASSLATTSGPHNEQFF. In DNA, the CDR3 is TGCGCCAGCAGCTTGGCCACGACTAGCGGTCCCCACAATGAGCAGTTCTTC.

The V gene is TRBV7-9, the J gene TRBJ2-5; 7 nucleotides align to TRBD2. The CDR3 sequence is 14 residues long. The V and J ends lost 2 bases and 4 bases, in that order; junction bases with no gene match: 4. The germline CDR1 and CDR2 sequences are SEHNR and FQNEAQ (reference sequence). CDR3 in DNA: TGTGCCAGCAGCTTACCCGGGACTACAGAGACCCAGTACTTC. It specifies CASSLPGTTETQYF.

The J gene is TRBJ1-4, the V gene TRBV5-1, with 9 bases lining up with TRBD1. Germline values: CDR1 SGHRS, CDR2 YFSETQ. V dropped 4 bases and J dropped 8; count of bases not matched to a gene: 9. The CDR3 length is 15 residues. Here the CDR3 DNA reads TGCGCCAGCAGCCCGAACACAGGGGGCGGCGAAAAACTGTTTTTT. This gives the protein CASSPNTGGGEKLFF.

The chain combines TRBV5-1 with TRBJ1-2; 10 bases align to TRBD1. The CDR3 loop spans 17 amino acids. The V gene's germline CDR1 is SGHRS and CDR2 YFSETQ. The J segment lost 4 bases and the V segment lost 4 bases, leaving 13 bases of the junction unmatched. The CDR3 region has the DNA TGCGCCAGCAGCCCCCGGACAGGGGGTGACAATCTCTATGGCTACACCTTC. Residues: CASSPRTGGDNLYGYTF.

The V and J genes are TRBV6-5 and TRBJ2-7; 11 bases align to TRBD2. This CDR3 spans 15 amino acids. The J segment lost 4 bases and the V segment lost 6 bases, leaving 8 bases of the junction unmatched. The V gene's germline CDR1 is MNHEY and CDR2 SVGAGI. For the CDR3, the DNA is TGTGCCAGCAGGAGAATAGCGGGAGGGAAGTACGAGCAGTACTTC. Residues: CASRRIAGGKYEQYF.

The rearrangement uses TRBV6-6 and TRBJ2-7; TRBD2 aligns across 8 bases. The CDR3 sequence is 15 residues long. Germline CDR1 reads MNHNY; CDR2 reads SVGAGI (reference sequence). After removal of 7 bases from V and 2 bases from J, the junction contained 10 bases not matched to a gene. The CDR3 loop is CASKGGREGPYEQYF. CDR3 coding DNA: TGTGCCAGCAAGGGAGGACGGGAGGGGCCCTACGAGCAGTACTTC.

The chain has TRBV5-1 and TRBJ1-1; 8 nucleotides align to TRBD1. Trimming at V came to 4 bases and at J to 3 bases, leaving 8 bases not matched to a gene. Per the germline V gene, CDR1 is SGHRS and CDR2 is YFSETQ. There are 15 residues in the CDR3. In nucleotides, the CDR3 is TGCGCCAGCAGCAAGGGTAACAGGGGGGACACTGAAGCTTTCTTT. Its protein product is CASSKGNRGDTEAFF.

CDR3 nucleotide sequence: TGTGCCAGCAGCTTAGTTGGTAGCGGGAGGTTGTGGGATGAGCAGTTCTTC. It yields the protein CASSLVGSGRLWDEQFF. V usage is TRBV11-2 and J usage is TRBJ2-1; 10 bases map to TRBD2. This CDR3 comprises 17 residues. Germline trimming cut 1 base from V and 8 bases from J; bases unmatched to any gene: 11. Germline-derived CDR1 and CDR2 are SGHAT and FQNNGV.

CDR3 DNA sequence: TGTGCCAGCAGGTTAGGGGGGGCAAACTACGAGCAGTACTTC. This translates into CASRLGGANYEQYF. The chain is built from TRBV28 and TRBJ2-7, with a weak D call TRBD2 (7 bases). V lost 6 bases and J 3 bases, leaving 15 bases between the germline ends. Germline V lookup: CDR1 MDHEN, CDR2 SYDVKM. The CDR3 contains 14 residues.

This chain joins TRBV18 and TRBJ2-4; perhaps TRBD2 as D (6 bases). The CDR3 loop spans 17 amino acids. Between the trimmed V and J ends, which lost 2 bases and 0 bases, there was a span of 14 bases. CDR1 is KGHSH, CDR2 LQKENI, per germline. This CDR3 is CASSPTGGDLAKNIQYF. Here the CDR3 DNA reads TGTGCCAGCTCACCAACAGGAGGGGACCTAGCCAAAAACATTCAGTACTTC.